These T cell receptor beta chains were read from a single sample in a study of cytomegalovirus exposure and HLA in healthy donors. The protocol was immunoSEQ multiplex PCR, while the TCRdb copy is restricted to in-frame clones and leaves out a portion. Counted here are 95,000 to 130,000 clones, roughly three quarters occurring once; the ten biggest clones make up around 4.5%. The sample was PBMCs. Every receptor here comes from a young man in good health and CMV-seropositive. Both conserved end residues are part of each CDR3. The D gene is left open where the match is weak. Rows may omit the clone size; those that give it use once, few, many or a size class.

TGTGCTAGTGGTTTGCTCTCCGGGTCAACATCCCTCACAGATACGCAGTATTTT CASGLLSGSTSLTDTQYF . . TRBJ2-3 TRBV12-5
TGTGCCAGCAGCTTGAAGACAGGGGGCACAGATACGCAGTATTTT CASSLKTGGTDTQYF once TRBD1 TRBJ2-3 TRBV7-2
TGTGCCAGCAGCTTAGCGCGCGGACAGGGGGCGCTCGAGCAGTACTTC CASSLARGQGALEQYF . TRBD1 TRBJ2-7 TRBV7-9
TGCGCCAGCAGCTTAAAAGGCGACAGGGCCTACACCTTC CASSLKGDRAYTF . TRBD1 TRBJ1-2 TRBV5-1
TGTGCCAGCAGCCGCCCTTCGGAGCGCAGGGGAGCTTTCTTT CASSRPSERRGAFF . . TRBJ1-1 TRBV13
TGCGCCAGCAGCTTGGCTAGCGGGGGGGCCGGTGAGCAGTTCTTC CASSLASGGAGEQFF . TRBD2 TRBJ2-1 TRBV5-1
TGTGCCAGCAGCCCCGAAGGCGGCTCCTACGAGCAGTACTTC CASSPEGGSYEQYF . . TRBJ2-7 TRBV7-6
TGTGCCAGCAGTCCGACTAGTTACGAGCAGTACTTC CASSPTSYEQYF once . TRBJ2-7 TRBV2
TGTGCCAGCAGCTTGACAGGTGGAGGTGACGAGCAGTACTTC CASSLTGGGDEQYF . . TRBJ2-7 TRBV11-1
TGTGCCAGCAGCGTAGAAGGGACTTACTACGAGCAGTACTTC CASSVEGTYYEQYF . . TRBJ2-7 TRBV9
TGTGCCAGCAGACGCGAACCGAGGACTGAAGCTTTCTTT CASRREPRTEAFF few . TRBJ1-1 TRBV13
TGTGCCAGCAGTTATCCGCCGGGACAGGGTGTATACGAGCAGTACTTC CASSYPPGQGVYEQYF . TRBD1 TRBJ2-7 TRBV28
TGCAGCGTTGCTTTCAGGGGACCGAACACTGAAGCTTTCTTT CSVAFRGPNTEAFF . . TRBJ1-1 TRBV29-1
TGTGCCAGCAGCCGCGGCCGACAGGGATTAGCCTACGAGCAGTACTTC CASSRGRQGLAYEQYF . TRBD1 TRBJ2-7 TRBV5-6
TGCGCCAGCAGCAGCTGGACCCAGTACTTC CASSSWTQYF once . TRBJ2-5 TRBV4-1
TGTGCCAGCAGCTCATCCTCCTACGAGCAGTACTTC CASSSSSYEQYF . . TRBJ2-7 TRBV7-2
TGTGCCAGCAGTCAAATCGGGGTGAACACTGAAGCTTTCTTT CASSQIGVNTEAFF . . TRBJ1-1 TRBV5-4
TGTGCCAGCAGCGCGACAGGGGGCGCGGATGGCTACACCTTC CASSATGGADGYTF . TRBD1 TRBJ1-2 TRBV7-3
TGTGCCAGCAGCTTATTGTGGAGCTCCTACGAGCAGTACTTC CASSLLWSSYEQYF . . TRBJ2-7 TRBV11-1
TGTGCCAGCAGCAGGACAGGGGTTCCCTACGAGCAGTACTTC CASSRTGVPYEQYF . TRBD1 TRBJ2-7 TRBV5-4
TGTGCCAGCAGCTTGGGGGCAGCCTTGGGGGAGCTGTTTTTT CASSLGAALGELFF . . TRBJ2-2 TRBV5-6
TGTGCCAGCTCCTGGGTAGGGGGTCAAGACTATGGCTACACCTTC CASSWVGGQDYGYTF . . TRBJ1-2 TRBV18
TGTGCCAGCAGCCCAGATGGCCCCTACGAGCAGTACTTC CASSPDGPYEQYF . . TRBJ2-7 TRBV4-2
TGTGCCAGCAGCTTCCCAGACCAAGAGACCCAGTACTTC CASSFPDQETQYF . . TRBJ2-5 TRBV7-9
TGTGCCAGCCTCCCGGGCCGCGGGGATACGCAGTATTTT CASLPGRGDTQYF few . TRBJ2-3 TRBV28
TGTGCCAGCAGCTTAATAGGGGGAACGAACACTGAAGCTTTCTTT CASSLIGGTNTEAFF . . TRBJ1-1 TRBV7-3
TGCGCCAGCAGCCCCGACAGGGGTGGCACCTACGAGCAGTACTTC CASSPDRGGTYEQYF . TRBD1 TRBJ2-7 TRBV5-1
TGCAGCGTCCAAGGGGCCTGGGACAGAGGAAACTATGGCTACACCTTC CSVQGAWDRGNYGYTF . TRBD1 TRBJ1-2 TRBV29-1
TGTGCCAGCAGTGACTCGACTAGCGGGGGGGCAGATACGCAGTATTTT CASSDSTSGGADTQYF . TRBD2 TRBJ2-3 TRBV6-4
TGTGCCAGCAGTTACTCGCACACATACTCTGGAAACACCATATATTTT CASSYSHTYSGNTIYF . . TRBJ1-3 TRBV6-5
TGTGCCAGCAGCAAAGCGGGGGGGAAAGATACGCAGTATTTT CASSKAGGKDTQYF . TRBD2 TRBJ2-3 TRBV9
TGTGCCAGCAGTTCACTAGCGTTCGGGGGGTATGAGCAGTTCTTC CASSSLAFGGYEQFF . TRBD2 TRBJ2-1 TRBV27
TGTGCCAGCAGCCGCCTTGGGACGGGGGACTATGGCTACACCTTC CASSRLGTGDYGYTF . . TRBJ1-2 TRBV7-9
TGTGCCAGCAGCCCAACAGGGGCTCGAGCCAAAAACATTCAGTACTTC CASSPTGARAKNIQYF . TRBD1 TRBJ2-4 TRBV25-1
TGCGCCAGCAGCTTGGTCGGGGGGACTTACAATGAGCAGTTCTTC CASSLVGGTYNEQFF . TRBD2 TRBJ2-1 TRBV5-1
TGCGCCAGCAGCCCCGGACGACTAGCGAACAATGAGCAGTTCTTC CASSPGRLANNEQFF . TRBD2 TRBJ2-1 TRBV5-1
TGTGCCAGCAGCGCCCAGACTAGCGCCGCCGGGGAGCTGTTTTTT CASSAQTSAAGELFF . TRBD2 TRBJ2-2 TRBV7-3
TGCGCCAGCAGCCAAGAGCGGGGGGGCTCCTACAATGAGCAGTTCTTC CASSQERGGSYNEQFF few TRBD2 TRBJ2-1 TRBV4-1
TGTGCCAGCAGCCAGACAGGGGGTAGTGAAGCTTTCTTT CASSQTGGSEAFF . TRBD1 TRBJ1-1 TRBV5-6
TGCGCCAGCACTCTAATTGTCGGGACAGTCTATGGCTACACCTTC CASTLIVGTVYGYTF . TRBD1 TRBJ1-2 TRBV5-1
TGTGCCAGCAGCTCCCGCAGGGGCGCGTCCTACGAGCAGTACTTC CASSSRRGASYEQYF . . TRBJ2-7 TRBV7-2
TGTGCCAGCAGCTTTAACGGCCAAGAGACCCAGTACTTC CASSFNGQETQYF . . TRBJ2-5 TRBV11-3
TGCGCCAGCAGCCAAGTTTTAAGGGTCGGGGACACTGAAGCTTTCTTT CASSQVLRVGDTEAFF . . TRBJ1-1 TRBV4-3
TGTGCCAGTAGTGGTGGAGCGGGGCAAGAGACCCAGTACTTC CASSGGAGQETQYF . TRBD2 TRBJ2-5 TRBV19
TGTGCCTGGAGTGTGGATCCACAGGGGTCGACTGAAGCTTTCTTT CAWSVDPQGSTEAFF once TRBD1 TRBJ1-1 TRBV30
TGTGCCAGCAGCTACGACAGGGTTTCCTACAATGAGCAGTTCTTC CASSYDRVSYNEQFF . TRBD1 TRBJ2-1 TRBV5-4
TGTGCCAGCAGCACCGCAGCGGGAGCTGTCGAGCAGTACTTC CASSTAAGAVEQYF few TRBD2 TRBJ2-7 TRBV6-5
TGTGCCAGCAGTACACAGGTAACGGCCCAGCATTTT CASSTQVTAQHF . . TRBJ1-5 TRBV6-5
TGCGCCAGCAGCGTGATTGGGGCACCGAACTATGGCTACACCTTC CASSVIGAPNYGYTF . . TRBJ1-2 TRBV4-1
TGTGCCAGTACCATGGGAGCGGGCTTAGCCAAAAACATTCAGTACTTC CASTMGAGLAKNIQYF . . TRBJ2-4 TRBV19
TGTGCCAGCAGCCTCGGGACAGGGCCAATCCGTTACACCTTC CASSLGTGPIRYTF . TRBD1 TRBJ1-2 TRBV5-4
TGTGCCAGCAGTGACTCCAAGACCCGGGACAGGGGTCACGAGCAGTACTTC CASSDSKTRDRGHEQYF . TRBD1 TRBJ2-7 TRBV6-4
TGTGCCAGCAGCCCCGGACTAGCGGGAGTCCCCACCGGGGAGCTGTTTTTT CASSPGLAGVPTGELFF . TRBD2 TRBJ2-2 TRBV5-6